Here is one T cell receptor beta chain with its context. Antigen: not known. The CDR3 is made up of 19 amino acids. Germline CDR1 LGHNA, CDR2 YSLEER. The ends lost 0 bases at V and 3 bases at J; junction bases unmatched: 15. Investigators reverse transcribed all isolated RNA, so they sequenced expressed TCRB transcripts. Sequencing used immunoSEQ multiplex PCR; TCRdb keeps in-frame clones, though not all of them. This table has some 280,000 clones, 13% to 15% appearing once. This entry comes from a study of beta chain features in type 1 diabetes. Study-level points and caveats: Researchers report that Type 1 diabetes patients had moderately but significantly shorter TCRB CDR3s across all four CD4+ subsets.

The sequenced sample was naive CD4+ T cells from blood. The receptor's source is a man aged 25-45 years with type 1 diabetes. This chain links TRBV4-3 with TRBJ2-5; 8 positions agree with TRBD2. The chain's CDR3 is CASSQDLQSAAGAKETQYF. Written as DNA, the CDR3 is TGCGCCAGCAGCCAAGACCTACAGAGTGCAGCGGGGGCTAAAGAGACCCAGTACTTC.